Each of the 7 T cell receptor beta chains below was sequenced from the same sample in a study of blood T cells in healthy people across ages. A sample-barcoded 5' primer and a J-beta primer mix were used in a second PCR of roughly 6 to 11 cycles. TCRdb itself ran the 5' RACE reads through MiXCR, one entry per CDR3 protein. The table has 1.5 million to 2 million distinct CDR3 sequences, over 25% seen once. Sequenced: blood. These receptors originate from a woman aged 25 to 45 in good health.

This clonotype was seen more than once but under ten times. This chain joins TRBV12-3 or TRBV12-4 and TRBJ2-3; D uncertain. The length of the CDR3 is 12 residues. V was cut by 5 bases and J by 10 bases, with 13 bases left in between. The CDR3 is CASSLGFRAQYF. CDR3 nucleotide sequence: TGTGCCAGCAGTCTGGGGTTTCGGGCGCAGTATTTT.

This clonotype was seen a handful of times. The chain joins TRBV6-1 to TRBJ1-6; 10 positions agree with TRBD1. The CDR3 totals 18 residues. Per germline, CDR1 MNHNS and CDR2 SASEGT. Germline trimming cut 6 bases from V and 1 base from J; bases unmatched to any gene: 9. The CDR3 DNA sequence: TGTGCCAGCAGACTACCCGACAGGGGGCAATCCTATAATTCACCCCTCCACTTT. This sequence encodes CASRLPDRGQSYNSPLHF.

Regarding this clonotype: This may stem from a read error, because a much larger clone lies one nucleotide away. The chain couples TRBV6-5 to TRBJ1-2, with no clear D. Per the germline V gene, CDR1 is MNHEY and CDR2 is SVGAGI. The CDR3 sequence is 17 residues long. CDR3 nucleotides: TGTGCCAGCAGTTACTCGCGGACCGACTTAGCTAACTATGACTACACCTTC. It encodes CASSYSRTDLANYDYTF.

This clonotype was seen ten or more times. V is TRBV6-2 or TRBV6-3 and J is TRBJ1-2; D ambiguous. In germline, CDR1 is MNHEY, CDR2 SVGEGT. The CDR3 contains 12 residues. V was trimmed by 3 bases and J by 3 bases, leaving 5 bases between them. The CDR3 nucleotides are TGTGCCAGCAGTTATTCTGACTATGGCTACACCTTC. The encoded protein is CASSYSDYGYTF.

The sample holds a few counts of this clonotype. This chain joins TRBV15 and TRBJ2-3; possibly TRBD2 for D (6 bases). CDR1 is LNHNV, CDR2 YYDKDF, per germline (reference sequence). This CDR3 contains 16 residues. V shed 4 bases and J shed 0 bases, with 14 bases lying between them. CDR3 in amino acids: CATSKKVGGSTDTQYF. The DNA of the CDR3 is TGTGCCACCAGCAAAAAAGTGGGGGGAAGCACAGATACGCAGTATTTT.

The sample holds one count of this clonotype. The chain joins TRBV24-1 to TRBJ2-5; possible D gene TRBD2, 6 bases. The J call may not be correct, given that the DNA end is closer to TRBJ2-7. This CDR3 comprises 15 residues. Germline values: CDR1 KGHDR, CDR2 SFDVKD. The CDR3 DNA reads TGTGCCACCAGTGAGATGCGGGACGGGGGAGGCGAGCAGTACTTC. Protein: CATSEMRDGGGEQYF.

The chain links TRBV7-9 to TRBJ2-1; D may be TRBD1 (6 bases). The CDR3 runs to 14 residues. Trimming cost V 1 base and J 8 bases, with 12 bases left between them. Germline V gives CDR1 SEHNR, CDR2 FQNEAQ (reference sequence). CDR3 region: CASSLEQGIHEQFF. The CDR3 DNA reads TGTGCCAGCAGCTTAGAACAGGGCATCCATGAGCAGTTCTTC.